Listed here are 16 T cell receptor beta chains from one sample, sequenced in a study of T cell responses to AZD1222 COVID-19 vaccine. The method was immunoSEQ multiplex PCR; TCRdb's version includes in-frame clones alone and lacks a portion of them. The table shows 77,000 or so clones, with around 90% occurring only once. The input for sequencing was peripheral blood, taken on day 0 of MenACWY control vaccination. These receptors were collected from an adult in good health.

J is TRBJ2-2 and V is TRBV5-1; D not resolved. Trimming shortened V by 0 bases and J by 4 bases, and 10 bases separated the two germline ends. This CDR3 has 15 residues. Germline values: CDR1 SGHRS, CDR2 YFSETQ. Here the CDR3 DNA reads TGCGCCAGCAGCTTGGCCGGTGGCGGCACCGGGGAGCTGTTTTTT. Amino acid sequence: CASSLAGGGTGELFF.

This clone occurred once. This rearrangement joins TRBV11-3 to TRBJ2-1; TRBD2 matches at 9 bases. The CDR3 sequence is 16 residues long. From germline, CDR1 is SGHNT and CDR2 YENEEA. J lost 9 bases, V lost 5 bases, and 14 bases had no gene match. The CDR3 DNA follows: TGTGCCAGCAGCCCAGTGGCGGGGGGGACACCAACTGAGCAGTTCTTC. The encoded protein is CASSPVAGGTPTEQFF.

This clone was detected a few times. This chain links TRBV3-1 (or the pseudogene TRBV3-2) with TRBJ1-2; no definite D call. The CDR3 totals 13 residues. Germline CDR1 reads LGHDT; CDR2 reads YNNKEL (reference sequence). Between the trimmed V and J ends, which lost 6 bases and 3 bases, there was a span of 11 bases. CDR3: CASSFPPYYGYTF. Here the CDR3 DNA reads TGTGCCAGCAGTTTTCCTCCATACTATGGCTACACCTTC.

The CDR3 protein is CASSTLDNTEAFF. The CDR3, as DNA: TGTGCCAGCTCGACGTTAGATAACACTGAAGCTTTCTTT. V and J are TRBV18 and TRBJ1-1; no reliable D call. The CDR3 length is 13 residues. In germline, CDR1 is KGHSH, CDR2 LQKENI. V was shortened by 6 bases and J by 2 bases, with 10 bases between the two germline ends.

V and J are TRBV5-6 and TRBJ2-7, with no clear D. V shed 2 bases and J shed 3 bases, with 6 bases lying between them. The CDR3 loop spans 12 amino acids. Germline CDR1 reads SGHDT; CDR2 reads YYEEEE. The CDR3 DNA reads as TGTGCCAGCAGCTTCGCCGGCTACGAGCAGTACTTC. Encoded protein: CASSFAGYEQYF.

The chain joins TRBV28 to TRBJ1-2, with 8 nucleotides matching TRBD1. This CDR3 contains 15 residues. Germline V lookup: CDR1 MDHEN, CDR2 SYDVKM. Trimming took 4 bases from V and 5 from J; bases not matched to a gene: 9. The CDR3 DNA follows: TGTGCCAGCAGTTCTCAAGGGACAGGCCCTTATGGCTACACCTTC. Protein product: CASSSQGTGPYGYTF.

V and J are TRBV6-6 and TRBJ2-7, with 10 positions matching TRBD1. The ends lost 4 bases at V and 6 bases at J; junction bases unmatched: 12. This CDR3 comprises 16 residues. The germline CDR1 and CDR2 sequences are MNHNY and SVGAGI (reference sequence). The DNA for the CDR3 is TGTGCCAGCAGTTTTGCGCCCGAGACAGGGGGCAGCGAGCAGTACTTC. Its translation is CASSFAPETGGSEQYF.

This clone came up once. The chain joins TRBV2 to TRBJ1-6; TRBD1 matches 7 bases. Trimming took 4 bases from V and 4 from J; bases not matched to a gene: 10. Germline lookup yields CDR1 SNHLY and CDR2 FYNNEI. This CDR3 has 17 residues. CDR3 DNA sequence: TGTGCCAGCAGTGCAGATCCGGGACAGACTTATAATTCACCCCTCCACTTT. It translates to CASSADPGQTYNSPLHF. Using reference TRBV2 and TRBJ1-6 for the parts outside the CDR3, the full variable domain is EPEVTQTPSHQVTQMGQEVILRCVPISNHLYFYWYRQILGQKVEFLVSFYNNEISEKSEIFDDQFSVERPDGSNFTLKIRSTKLEDSAMYFCASSADPGQTYNSPLHFGNGTRLTVT.

The chain carries TRBV6-2 or TRBV6-3 and TRBJ1-4; D not resolved. The CDR3 covers 12 residues. Trimming took 0 bases from V and 14 from J, leaving 10 bases between them. CDR1 is MNHEY, CDR2 SVGEGT, per germline. The CDR3 protein is CASSYSSLRLFF. In DNA form, the CDR3 reads TGTGCCAGCAGTTACTCGAGCCTACGCCTGTTTTTT.

This chain joins TRBV9 and TRBJ1-1; 7 bases map to TRBD1. Per the germline V gene, CDR1 is SGDLS and CDR2 is YYNGEE. V trimming: 0 bases; J trimming: 11 bases; junction bases outside the gene matches: 13. The CDR3 totals 15 residues. The CDR3 spells CASSVDWSGAGGAFF. The CDR3 DNA reads as TGTGCCAGCAGCGTAGATTGGTCAGGGGCAGGGGGTGCTTTCTTT.

V is TRBV28 and J is TRBJ1-6, with 8 bases lining up with TRBD1. The CDR3 has 15 residues. Germline loops: CDR1 MDHEN, CDR2 SYDVKM. Trimming cost V 2 bases and J 9 bases; bases outside gene matches: 6. The CDR3 sequence: CASSLGTGPTSPLHF. DNA of the CDR3: TGTGCCAGCAGTTTAGGGACAGGACCTACTTCACCCCTCCACTTT. The full variable domain, in which reference TRBV28 and TRBJ1-6 provide the parts outside the CDR3, is DVKVTQSSRYLVKRTGEKVFLECVQDMDHENMFWYRQDPGLGLRLIYFSYDVKMKEKGDIPEGYSVSREKKERFSLILESASTNQTSMYLCASSLGTGPTSPLHFGNGTRLTVT.

Comments on this clone: Other DNA sequences in the sample encode the same CDR3. The chain carries TRBV20-1 and TRBJ2-1; no reliable D call. V lost 0 bases to trimming and J lost 3 bases, with 0 bases between them. The length of the CDR3 is 11 residues. Germline V gene data show CDR1 as DFQATT and CDR2 as SNEGSKA (reference sequence). CDR3 bases: TGCAGTGCTAGAGACTACAATGAGCAGTTCTTC. Translation: CSARDYNEQFF.

The chain links TRBV6-4 to TRBJ1-6; no firm D call. There are 13 residues in the CDR3. The germline V gene encodes CDR1 MRHNA and CDR2 SNTAGT. Trimming shortened V by 5 bases and J by 9 bases, and 11 bases separated the two germline ends. The CDR3, as DNA: TGTGCCAGCAGTCCGGCAAGAGGTTCACCCCTCCACTTT. Its translation: CASSPARGSPLHF.

This chain connects TRBV19 to TRBJ1-2, with a tentative D call TRBD1 (5 bases). The CDR3 runs to 14 residues. The V and J ends lost 7 bases and 5 bases respectively, with 17 bases between them. Germline CDR1 LNHDA, CDR2 SQIVND (reference sequence). Here the CDR3 DNA reads TGTGCCAGTAACTGGGGGGAGAGTTCGTATGGCTACACCTTC. Translation gives CASNWGESSYGYTF.

V and J are TRBV19 and TRBJ2-7, with 7 bases that match TRBD2. V was pared by 3 bases and J by 4 bases, with 9 bases of the junction left unmatched. In germline, CDR1 is LNHDA, CDR2 SQIVND (reference sequence). This CDR3 contains 15 residues. Here the CDR3 reads CASSMSGGTSYEQYF. For the CDR3, the DNA is TGTGCCAGTAGTATGTCGGGAGGCACCTCATACGAGCAGTACTTC.

The gene calls are TRBV5-1 and TRBJ2-4; 7 positions agree with TRBD1. The V gene's germline CDR1 is SGHRS and CDR2 YFSETQ. V gave up 4 bases and J gave up 12 bases; unmatched junction bases: 7. This CDR3 has 12 amino acids. CDR3: CASSRDRDSQYF. The CDR3 DNA reads TGCGCCAGCAGCAGAGACCGGGACAGTCAGTACTTC.